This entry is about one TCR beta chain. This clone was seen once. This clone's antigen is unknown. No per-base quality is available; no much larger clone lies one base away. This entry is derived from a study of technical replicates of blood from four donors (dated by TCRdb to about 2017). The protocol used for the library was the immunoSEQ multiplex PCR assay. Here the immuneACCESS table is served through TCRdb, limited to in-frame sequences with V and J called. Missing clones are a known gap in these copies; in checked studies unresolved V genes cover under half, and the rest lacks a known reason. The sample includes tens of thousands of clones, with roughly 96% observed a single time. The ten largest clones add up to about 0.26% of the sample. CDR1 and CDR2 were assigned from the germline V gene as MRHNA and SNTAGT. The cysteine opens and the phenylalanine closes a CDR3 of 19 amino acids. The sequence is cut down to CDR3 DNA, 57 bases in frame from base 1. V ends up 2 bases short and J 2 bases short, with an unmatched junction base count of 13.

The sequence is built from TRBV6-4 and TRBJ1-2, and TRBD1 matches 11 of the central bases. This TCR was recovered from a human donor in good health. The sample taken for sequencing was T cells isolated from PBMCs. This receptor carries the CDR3 CASSDRRQDRGLLNYGYTF. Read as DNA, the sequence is TGTGCCAGCAGTGACCGTCGGCAGGACAGGGGGCTTTTGAACTATGGCTACACCTTC.